A single sample is the source of the 10 T cell receptor beta chains below, sequenced in a study of blood T cell repertoires in COVID-19. Assay: immunoSEQ multiplex PCR; the TCRdb copy retains only in-frame clones and omits some. This table has some 170,000 clones, roughly 82% appearing once. Sequencing used peripheral blood. These TCRs come from a woman aged 70 to 79 with acute or convalescent COVID-19.

V and J are TRBV15 and TRBJ2-4; D remains ambiguous. Trimming removed 0 bases at V and 3 bases at J, with 15 bases between. Germline assignment: CDR1 LNHNV and CDR2 YYDKDF (reference sequence). The CDR3 is 17 amino acids. CDR3 sequence (DNA): TGTGCCACCAGCAGAGATCCCGGAGAGTGGGTCAAAAACATTCAGTACTTC. Translating it yields CATSRDPGEWVKNIQYF.

This clone was observed a few times. The chain is built from TRBV11-2 and TRBJ1-5; possibly TRBD1 for D (5 bases). The V end was cut by 3 bases, the J end by 2 bases, with 8 bases between. This CDR3 has 14 amino acids. CDR1 is SGHAT, CDR2 FQNNGV, per germline. The CDR3: CASSFLGGNQPQHF. Here the CDR3 DNA reads TGTGCCAGCAGCTTCCTAGGGGGCAATCAGCCCCAGCATTTT.

The J gene is TRBJ1-4, the V gene TRBV10-2; 9 bases fit TRBD1. This CDR3 has 14 amino acids. The germline V gene has CDR1 WSHSY and CDR2 SAAADI. J gave up 8 bases and V 6 bases, and 7 bases lay outside the gene matches. The DNA of the CDR3 is TGCGCCAGCAGGCGGACAGGGGATCGCGAAAAACTGTTTTTT. Translated: CASRRTGDREKLFF.

This clone was picked up a small number of times. This sequence joins TRBV5-6 and TRBJ2-5, with 8 nucleotides matching TRBD1. The V gene's germline CDR1 is SGHDT and CDR2 YYEEEE. Trimming removed 1 base from V and 1 base from J; junction bases left unmatched: 6. The CDR3 is made up of 16 amino acids. In nucleotides, the CDR3 is TGTGCCAGCAGCTTGCCCGGACAGGGAATCCAAGAGACCCAGTACTTC. Amino acid sequence: CASSLPGQGIQETQYF.

This chain joins TRBV5-4 and TRBJ2-5, with TRBD2 matching over 11 bases. V lost 4 bases and J lost 3; bases outside the gene matches: 5. This CDR3 has 15 residues. The V gene's germline CDR1 is SGHNT and CDR2 YYREEE (reference sequence). In DNA, the CDR3 is TGTGCCAGCAGCGCAAAACTAGCGGGAGAAGAGACCCAGTACTTC. It codes for CASSAKLAGEETQYF.

The chain links TRBV6-5 to TRBJ1-2; TRBD1 matches at 12 bases. Losses at the gene ends were 2 bases for V and 7 bases for J; bases not matched to a gene: 8. The CDR3 extends over 16 amino acids. Germline CDR1 and CDR2: MNHEY and SVGAGI. Here the CDR3 reads CASSYSPGQGARGYTF. For the CDR3, the DNA is TGTGCCAGCAGTTACAGTCCGGGACAGGGGGCGCGTGGCTACACCTTC.

The chain has TRBV4-1 and TRBJ2-2, with a weak D call TRBD2 (6 bases). The CDR3 contains 15 residues. The ends were cut back, 5 bases at V and 0 bases at J, with 10 bases in the middle. Per the germline V gene, CDR1 is MGHRA and CDR2 is YSYEKL. The CDR3 loop reads CASSYRDSNTGELFF. CDR3 coding DNA: TGCGCCAGCAGCTACCGGGACTCGAACACCGGGGAGCTGTTTTTT.

This sequence joins TRBV20-1 and TRBJ2-1; D is undetermined. CDR1 DFQATT and CDR2 SNEGSKA come from the germline V gene (reference sequence). V lost 5 bases and J lost 3, with 5 bases in between. The CDR3 spans 11 residues. CDR3 residues: CSALYYNEQFF. In DNA form, the CDR3 reads TGCAGTGCTCTTTACTACAATGAGCAGTTCTTC.

The sample holds one count of this clone. V usage is TRBV7-2 and J usage is TRBJ2-5, with D perhaps matching TRBD1 (5 bases). CDR3 length: 13 residues. Germline V gives CDR1 SGHTA, CDR2 FQGNSA. V was shortened by 1 base and J by 3 bases, with 6 bases between the two germline ends. The CDR3 protein is CASSLGTKETQYF. The CDR3 DNA follows: TGTGCCAGCAGCTTAGGGACAAAAGAGACCCAGTACTTC.

This clone showed up just a few times. The chain links TRBV20-1 to TRBJ1-2, with D hard to call. This CDR3 contains 13 residues. In germline, CDR1 is DFQATT, CDR2 SNEGSKA (reference sequence). Trimming removed 3 bases from V and 0 bases from J, with 8 bases in between. The DNA for the CDR3 is TGCAGTGCTAGTTCTCAGTCTAACTATGGCTACACCTTC. Translation gives CSASSQSNYGYTF.